This paragraph reports one T cell receptor beta chain. Its antigen remains unknown. The data were taken from a study of CD8 T cells in Susac syndrome. Reverse transcription of about 0.5 to 1 ug RNA was carried out with random hexamers. The method of amplification for TCR beta CDR3 was immunoSEQ multiplex PCR, covering 54 Vbeta and 13 Jbeta. TCRdb called the immunoSEQ multiplex PCR reads again in MiXCR, with one record for every CDR3 protein. The table shows hundreds of thousands of distinct CDR3 sequences, with around 93% occurring only once. General observations from the study: As the study acknowledged, the number of individuals in its TCR sequencing and HLA analysis was relatively small.

V lost 7 bases and J lost 7; bases outside the gene matches: 13. Per germline, CDR1 GTSNPN and CDR2 SVGIG (reference sequence). The CDR3 sequence is 15 residues long. TEMRA cells were enriched by FACS, while CD8+ and CD4+ T cells were obtained through a negative isolation that was performed magnetically. Sequencing used CD4+ T cells from PBMCs. This TCR derives from a human donor with multiple sclerosis. The gene calls are TRBV30 and TRBJ1-2; 12 bases map to TRBD1. As DNA, the CDR3 is TGTGCCTTCGCGGTGGGGACAGGGGGCGCCGGTGGCTACACCTTC. Protein sequence: CAFAVGTGGAGGYTF.